The source of this T cell receptor (beta chain) is a study of shared clonotypes between healthy human individuals (dated by TCRdb to 2019 to 2021). Broadly, across the study: The cohort comprised a couple of women and a few men aged 18 to 49 years. Per donor, leukapheresis produced somewhere between about 0.85 and 8.9 billion PBMCs. To increase sequencing depth and limit assay-specific biases, TCR repertoire library preparation and sequencing were carried out by different laboratories using diverse techniques. For each donor, CD4 naive and CD4 memory were each given three plates, CD8 naive was given two plates, and CD8 memory was given one plate. To estimate repertoire size and how much clonotypes are shared between individuals, the study performed deep sequencing of blood TCR repertoires from roughly five healthy adults.

From its cysteine to its phenylalanine, the CDR3 spans 14 amino acids. The only DNA kept is the CDR3, 42 bases in frame from the first base. Relative to germline, V is 2 bases shorter and J is 3 bases shorter, with 11 bases between their ends. As encoded in the germline V gene (reference sequence), CDR1 is WNHNN while CDR2 is SYGVQD. CD8 naive samples consisted of CD45RO-negative cells that were positively selected for CCR7, yielding a CD45RA+CCR7+ population without TemRA cells. Donors were healthy HIV-negative adults with no recently reported acute infections or vaccinations. Only Caucasian adults living in Nashville, Tennessee, USA were represented among the donors. Blood was collected by leukapheresis, and PBMCs were isolated by Ficoll-Histopaque density gradient centrifugation and then cryopreserved in liquid nitrogen vapor phase. Analytical flow cytometry was used to check the purity and quantity of each magnetically sorted T cell population. Genomic DNA was isolated from every sorted fraction and measured by UV absorbance on a Nanodrop 2000c.

Using the deep immunoSEQ assay, multiplex PCR amplified TCR CDR3 regions from genomic DNA. For each cell subset, the extracted genomic DNA was distributed evenly across all wells of several immunoSEQ 96-well plates, and each plate served as one replicate. For sorted subsets, about 210 ng of genomic DNA, equivalent to some 33,000 T cell genomes, went into each replicate PCR. The purified libraries were quantified using a Qubit 3.0 fluorometer, sized with a Bioanalyzer 2100, and then quantified again using the KAPA Library Quantification kit. A separate single-read 150-cycle Illumina NextSeq 550 flow cell was used to sequence each immunoSEQ 96-well plate. The original methods were these. The immunoSEQ output contained only junctional sequences without quality scores, so filtering could not match that applied to full-length reads. Sequences were annotated with PyIR, a Python wrapper for IgBLAST v1.9, using IMGT germline references to assign V/J genes and CDR3. Any read was removed if the V/J assignment was weak (E-value above 1e-6), the CDR3 was missing, or the read contained stop codons, out-of-frame junctions, or ambiguous translated residues. V3J clonotypes were defined as sequences sharing an identical inferred V gene, J gene, and CDR3 amino acid sequence. Percentage overlap between repertoires was calculated by dividing the number of shared unique clonotypes by the size of the smaller repertoire. Three approaches were used to assess repertoire richness: RTK rarefaction, the Chao1 estimator, and Recon v2.1 estimates of unobserved clonotypes. For all TCRbeta clonotypes obtained by the gDNA method from a handful of donors, generation probabilities were computed with OLGA. The source is immuneACCESS, and TCRdb retained only in-frame sequences with V and J called. Part of the clones is not carried over; for the studies checked, unresolved V genes explain less than half of this, and the remainder is unexplained. That table furnishes V, J and clone size, whereas the DNA furnished D and trimming. The sample profile shows about 820,000 clones; 80% to 95% of them were found once. Of the sample, approximately 25% falls within the top ten clones.

The paper as a whole reports these results and caveats: Larger estimated clonotype richness was generally found for naive subsets than for memory subsets. Pairwise subsampling indicated that sequencing depth was expected to affect the degree of clonotype sharing among donors. Approximately 5% of naive CD4, 3% to 3.5% of naive CD8, about 2.5% of memory CD4, and more than 0.35% of memory CD8 clonotypes were shared across a few donors. Rarefaction of sorted-subset datasets indicated incomplete sequencing despite the large sequencing depth. Sampling was restricted to blood, and TCR repertoires in tissues likely differ from the TCR repertoires found in blood. Because the study included only a small number of donors, the genetic and exposure-history diversity represented was limited. Higher generation probabilities were observed for clonotypes shared by all four sorted-subset donors than for non-shared clonotypes.

In this sample, this clone turned up a few times. What this receptor recognizes is not known. No base-level quality is on record; no much larger clone is a single base apart. The TCR sequence derives from a young man in good health. This chain joins TRBV10-1 to TRBJ2-7, with the D gene not clear enough to name. Sequenced sample: naive CD8+ T cells sorted from blood. Taken with the paper, the label for cell subset or site translates to: CD45RA+CCR7+. This receptor has the CDR3 CASSEKPVNYEQYF. The bases read TGCGCCAGCAGTGAGAAACCCGTAAACTACGAGCAGTACTTC.